The rows below give T cell receptor beta chains drawn from one sample of a study of blood T cell repertoires in COVID-19. Sequencing was performed with immunoSEQ multiplex PCR; in TCRdb, only in-frame clones are kept and a portion is missing. This sample has under 250,000 clones; around 84% occur once, and the top ten carry approximately 1.6%. Sample: PBMCs or T cells enriched from blood (not recorded which). The receptors were sampled from a man aged 40-50 years who had recovered from COVID-19. CDR3s include the opening cysteine and the closing phenylalanine or tryptophan. The listing skips clone size in some rows; elsewhere it reads once, few, many or a size class.

. | TRBV11-2 | CASSLAGTVNEQYF
few | TRBV30 | CAWTSGYNEQFF
once | TRBV5-8 | CASSLLVGLPETQYF
. | TRBV19 | CASRMTSGGASYNEQFF
once | TRBV7-9 | CASSFSPAGGVETQYF
. | TRBV5-3 | CARSRQEGLFF
. | TRBV24-1 | CATSDLSGIQETQYF
. | TRBV28 | CASSRPGWLAGGTSSYNEQFF
. | TRBV5-6 | CASSQLGLAGVEQYF
. | TRBV7-8 | CASSLGDRYEQYF
once | TRBV29-1 | CSVILQGNSNQPQHF
. | TRBV7-2 | CASSPLREASGNTIYF
few | TRBV12-3/TRBV12-4 | CASSLTGSEQFF
once | TRBV4-1 | CASSPLAGGTDTQYF
. | TRBV10-3 | CAISGDSDYGYTF
. | TRBV29-1 | CSVERTRQFF
. | TRBV10-3 | CAISETGAGNQPQHF
. | TRBV18 | CASSGQGYGYTF
. | TRBV28 | CASSFGRGGYTF
. | TRBV5-4 | CASSLDRAFGNLAKNIQYF
. | TRBV29-1 | CSVEEGQLFNYGYTF
. | TRBV2 | CASRQGLNEKLFF
. | TRBV5-1 | CASSLGGRTYNEQFF
. | TRBV5-1 | CAQVTGDISETQYF
. | TRBV29-1 | CSETGTGVQPQHF
. | TRBV2 | CASSSSAGTNEKLFF
. | TRBV30 | CAWSATGAKEQYF
once | TRBV3-1/TRBV3-2 | CASRLAGGYQETQYF
. | TRBV30 | CAWKKEEGYTF
. | TRBV18 | CASSPGTVGAAAFF
. | TRBV2 | CASSFGQVSTDTQYF
. | TRBV10-3 | CAISEKRWTGSNEKLFF
. | TRBV19 | CASSIRPRDNYGYTF
. | TRBV2 | CASSEGQGQQPQHF
. | TRBV10-3 | CAIRNTGTKDTEAFF
. | TRBV18 | CASSPPQGSGRAQSYNEQFF
once | TRBV7-9 | CASSPGYQETQYF
. | TRBV7-9 | CASSSRQGPNSPLHF
. | TRBV30 | CAWSSVGTSGGSDTQYF
. | TRBV6-5 | CASSYLLGANYGYTF